This T cell receptor (beta chain) was retrieved from a study of blood T cells in healthy people across ages. This clonotype appeared a few times. The germline V gene has CDR1 SGHRS and CDR2 YFSETQ. The ends lost 4 bases at V and 1 base at J; junction bases unmatched: 10. The CDR3 runs to 17 residues. Each donor supplied approximately 10 milliliters of peripheral blood. A sample-barcoded 5' primer and a J-beta primer mix were used in a second PCR of roughly 7 to 11 cycles. One entry per CDR3 protein results from TCRdb running MiXCR on the 5' RACE reads. The table has about a million distinct CDR3 sequences, roughly 50% seen once.

Sequencing was performed on blood. V is TRBV5-1 and J is TRBJ2-5, with 10 nucleotides matching TRBD2. This receptor was identified in an older woman in good health. CDR3 DNA sequence: TGCGCCAGCAGCGTAGGACTAGCGGAGAAGATCCAAGAGACCCAGTACTTC. Protein sequence: CASSVGLAEKIQETQYF. Variable domain in full (rest from reference TRBV5-1 and TRBJ2-5): KAGVTQTPRYLIKTRGQQVTLSCSPISGHRSVSWYQQTPGQGLQFLFEYFSETQRNKGNFPGRFSGRQFSNSRSEMNVSTLELGDSALYLCASSVGLAEKIQETQYFGPGTRLLVL.